This T cell receptor (beta chain) was captured by sequencing in a study of blood T cell repertoires in COVID-19. Study as a whole: Acute-phase and convalescent COVID-19 samples originated in the United States, Italy and Spain.

The CDR3 sequence is 17 residues long. Trimming removed 1 base from V and 3 bases from J; junction bases left unmatched: 9. The V gene's germline CDR1 is MDHEN and CDR2 SYDVKM. Source study methods: Using reference gene primer amplification, nucleated cell counts were estimated. Some clones are missing from TCRdb's copy, which holds only in-frame ones; the method was immunoSEQ multiplex PCR. Clone size and the V and J calls come from that table; the DNA yielded D and trimming. The table records about 270,000 clones, roughly nine tenths of them present only once. J is TRBJ1-5 and V is TRBV28; 7 positions agree with TRBD1. This TCR was sampled from a woman in her 30s with COVID-19, enrolled during active disease. The sample consisted of peripheral blood. CDR3: CASSLSQIQGINQPQHF. CDR3 nucleotide sequence: TGTGCCAGCAGTTTATCCCAAATACAGGGGATCAATCAGCCCCAGCATTTT. Full variable domain (remainder filled in from reference TRBV28 and TRBJ1-5): DVKVTQSSRYLVKRTGEKVFLECVQDMDHENMFWYRQDPGLGLRLIYFSYDVKMKEKGDIPEGYSVSREKKERFSLILESASTNQTSMYLCASSLSQIQGINQPQHFGDGTRLSIL.